This paragraph reports one TCR beta chain. Antigen specificity is unknown. A CD45RO/CCR7/CD25/CD127/CD95/CD27 panel sorted naive, central memory, regulatory and stem cell-like memory CD4+ cells. The V and J ends lost 5 bases and 2 bases respectively, with 15 bases between them. The CDR3 spans 15 residues. Germline V gives CDR1 SEHNR, CDR2 FQNEAQ (reference sequence). The sample originates from a study of beta chain features in type 1 diabetes. Study-wide background: The study found patients and healthy donors alike in age, gender and cell yields.

The sequenced template was cDNA made from the entire isolated RNA. Assay used: immunoSEQ multiplex PCR; TCRdb lists only in-frame clones, some missing. The sample carries hundreds of thousands of clones, more than 11% recorded once. General study findings and limits: It was possible that PCR favored shorter templates, equally so in patients and controls. Among patients, naive, central memory and Treg TCRB repertoires appeared more similar than among healthy donors.

The V gene is TRBV7-9, the J gene TRBJ1-2, with D tentatively TRBD1 (6 bases). The sequence was collected from a man aged 25 to 40 in good health. Sequencing was carried out using naive CD4+ T cells from blood. The CDR3 reads CASSATGFWNYGYTF. CDR3 nucleotide sequence: TGTGCCAGCAGCGCGACAGGATTTTGGAACTATGGCTACACCTTC. The full variable domain, rest sourced from reference TRBV7-9 and TRBJ1-2, is DTGVSQNPRHKITKRGQNVTFRCDPISEHNRLYWYRQTLGQGPEFLTYFQNEAQLEKSRLLSDRFSAERPKGSFSTLEIQRTEQGDSAMYLCASSATGFWNYGYTFGSGTRLTVV.